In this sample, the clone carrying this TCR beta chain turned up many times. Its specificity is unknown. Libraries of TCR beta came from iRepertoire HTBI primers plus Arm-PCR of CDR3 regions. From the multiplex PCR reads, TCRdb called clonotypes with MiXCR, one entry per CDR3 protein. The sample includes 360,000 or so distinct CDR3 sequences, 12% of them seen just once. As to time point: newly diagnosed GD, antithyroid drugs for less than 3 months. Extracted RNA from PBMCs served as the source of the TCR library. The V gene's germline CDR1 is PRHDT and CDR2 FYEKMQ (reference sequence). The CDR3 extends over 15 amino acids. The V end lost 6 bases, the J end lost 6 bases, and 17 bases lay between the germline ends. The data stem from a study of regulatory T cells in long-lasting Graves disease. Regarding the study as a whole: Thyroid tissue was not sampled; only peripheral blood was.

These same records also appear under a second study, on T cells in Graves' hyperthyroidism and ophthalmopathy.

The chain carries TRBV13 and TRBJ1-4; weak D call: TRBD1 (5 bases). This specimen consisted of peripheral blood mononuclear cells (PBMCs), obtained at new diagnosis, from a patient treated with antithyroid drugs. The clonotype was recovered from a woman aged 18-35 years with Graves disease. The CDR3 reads CASSPWGRVYEKLFF. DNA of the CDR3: TGTGCCAGCAGTCCATGGGGCCGGGTGTATGAAAAACTGTTTTTT.